The rows below give T cell receptor beta chains drawn from one sample of a study of vaccination effects on CD4 cells after COVID-19. Assay used: immunoSEQ multiplex PCR; TCRdb lists only in-frame clones, some missing. In the table there are under 35,000 clones, under 80% of which are singletons. Their antigens remain unidentified. The sequencing used CD4+ T cells from PBMCs cultured with a peptide pool, collected before COVID-19 vaccination. These receptors were collected from a human donor who had a prior SARS-CoV-2 infection. Each CDR3 is given with its conserved first and last residue. A D gene is named only where the DNA matches it firmly. Part of the rows lack a size; the others show once, few, many or a class for expanded clones.

cdr3_length	d_call	v_call	clone_size	j_call	cdr3_nt	cdr3_aa
15	-	TRBV5-1	-	TRBJ2-5	TGCGCCAGCAGCTTGGCTGGGGGGGGCGAAGAGACCCAGTACTTC	CASSLAGGGEETQYF
14	-	TRBV6-2/TRBV6-3	-	TRBJ1-2	TGTGCCAGCAGTTACAATCCGGGGGGCAGTGGCTACACCTTC	CASSYNPGGSGYTF
20	TRBD2	TRBV3-1/TRBV3-2	few	TRBJ2-3	TGTGCCAGCAGCCAAGATCCTTGGGCTAGCGGGAGAGGGTACACAGATACGCAGTATTTT	CASSQDPWASGRGYTDTQYF
15	-	TRBV7-9	-	TRBJ1-1	TGTGCCAGCAGCACAACGTCTTTCTGGTTCACTGAAGCTTTCTTT	CASSTTSFWFTEAFF
17	-	TRBV18	once	TRBJ2-1	TGTGCCAGCTCACCGACTGCAGGAGCGAGCTCCTACAATGAGCAGTTCTTC	CASSPTAGASSYNEQFF
12	-	TRBV2	-	TRBJ1-6	TGTGCCAGCAGTGAATCGGGGTCACCCCTCCACTTT	CASSESGSPLHF
16	-	TRBV2	once	TRBJ2-5	TGTGCCAGCATTGGTGCTGGCACCCAGCCGCCAGAGACCCAGTACTTC	CASIGAGTQPPETQYF
13	-	TRBV6-6	-	TRBJ2-3	TGTGCCAGCATCCCCAGCGGCACAGATACGCAGTATTTT	CASIPSGTDTQYF
13	TRBD1	TRBV27	-	TRBJ1-2	TGTGCCAGCAGGGACACAGGGGGCTATGGCTACACCTTC	CASRDTGGYGYTF
15	-	TRBV5-1	-	TRBJ2-7	TGCGCCAGCAGCCGGGGGAGGGGGGCCAGGGACGAGCAGTACTTC	CASSRGRGARDEQYF
18	-	TRBV3-1/TRBV3-2	-	TRBJ1-3	TGTGCCAGCAGCCAAGTATATAGACCCACTCCCTCTGGAAACACCATATATTTT	CASSQVYRPTPSGNTIYF
15	TRBD2	TRBV5-4	few	TRBJ2-1	TGTGCCAGCAGCTTACCGGGAGGAGCCTACAATGAGCAGTTCTTC	CASSLPGGAYNEQFF
14	-	TRBV7-2	-	TRBJ2-7	TGTGCCAGCAGCACATCCCGACAGGCAGGCGAGCAGTACTTC	CASSTSRQAGEQYF
16	TRBD1	TRBV11-1	-	TRBJ2-3	TGTGCCAGCAGCGGCCGGGACAGGGTACGGCCAGATACGCAGTATTTT	CASSGRDRVRPDTQYF
18	-	TRBV9	-	TRBJ1-6	TGTGCCAGCAGCGTATTAACGGGCCCCGACCTTTATAATTCACCCCTCCACTTT	CASSVLTGPDLYNSPLHF
16	-	TRBV18	-	TRBJ2-1	TGTGCCAGCTCAAATAACGAACTCAGTGATCGCCATGAGCAGTTCTTC	CASSNNELSDRHEQFF
15	-	TRBV9	few	TRBJ2-1	TGTGCCAGCAGCGTCGGACCCACCTCAGACAATGAGCAGTTCTTC	CASSVGPTSDNEQFF
15	TRBD2	TRBV11-1	-	TRBJ2-5	TGTGCCAGCAGCGTCCACGAACGGGGGGAGGAGACCCAGTACTTC	CASSVHERGEETQYF
15	TRBD2	TRBV24-1	-	TRBJ2-1	TGTGCCACCAGTGGACGGCTAGGACTAGCCGATGAGCAGTTCTTC	CATSGRLGLADEQFF
15	TRBD2	TRBV3-1/TRBV3-2	-	TRBJ2-5	TGTGCCAGCAGCTCGCGGGGGGCCGACGGAGAGACCCAGTACTTC	CASSSRGADGETQYF
17	TRBD2	TRBV12-5	-	TRBJ2-1	TGTGCTAGTGGTTTTGATACCGGGACTAGCGGTCCCAATGAGCAGTTCTTC	CASGFDTGTSGPNEQFF
16	-	TRBV6-5	once	TRBJ1-2	TGTGCCAGCAGTTACTCGTTTGGTCGGCAGGGGTATGGCTACACCTTC	CASSYSFGRQGYGYTF
15	TRBD1	TRBV19	-	TRBJ1-1	TGTGCCAGTAGTACCCGACAGGGAGTCGACACTGAAGCTTTCTTT	CASSTRQGVDTEAFF
15	TRBD1	TRBV28	few	TRBJ1-5	TGTGCCAGCAGTTCTCAAACAGGGGGCAATCAGCCCCAGCATTTT	CASSSQTGGNQPQHF
17	-	TRBV30	-	TRBJ2-7	TGTGCCTGGACTCGCAGGACGGGCGGGGGCCCCGCCTACGAGCAGTACTTC	CAWTRRTGGGPAYEQYF
14	-	TRBV5-6	-	TRBJ2-7	TGTGCCAGCAGCCCCGGCGTCGCAATCCACGAGCAGTACTTC	CASSPGVAIHEQYF
12	-	TRBV27	-	TRBJ1-2	TGTGCCAGCAGGCCCCAGGGTGGGGGCTACACCTTC	CASRPQGGGYTF
19	-	TRBV21-1	once	TRBJ2-3	TGTGCCAGCAGCGAAGCAAAGTTGGGACAGGGAAGGTACACAGATACGCAGTATTTT	CASSEAKLGQGRYTDTQYF
13	-	TRBV7-3	-	TRBJ1-1	TGTGCCAGCAGCTACGTGCACAGGGCCCAAGCTTTCTTT	CASSYVHRAQAFF
14	TRBD1	TRBV5-1	-	TRBJ2-7	TGCGCCAGCAGCTCCGGACAGGATTCGGGCGAGCAGTACTTC	CASSSGQDSGEQYF
16	TRBD1	TRBV11-3	-	TRBJ1-2	TGTGCCAGCAGATCCGGGACAGGGGGCGCGAACTATGGCTACACCTTC	CASRSGTGGANYGYTF
15	-	TRBV6-5	-	TRBJ1-5	TGTGCCAGCAGACGAGCGCCATATAGCAATCAGCCCCAGCATTTT	CASRRAPYSNQPQHF
15	-	TRBV27	-	TRBJ2-3	TGTGCCAGCAGTTTGAGACCGTCGGTCACAGATACGCAGTATTTT	CASSLRPSVTDTQYF
18	TRBD2	TRBV5-4	-	TRBJ2-2	TGTGCCAGCAGCTCCAACCTCGGACTAGCGATAAACACCGGGGAGCTGTTTTTT	CASSSNLGLAINTGELFF
14	-	TRBV28	-	TRBJ1-5	TGTGCCAGCAGTTTATTGGGCAGGAATCAGCCCCAGCATTTT	CASSLLGRNQPQHF
12	-	TRBV2	-	TRBJ2-4	TGTGCCACCCAGAACGACGGCAGTGCGAAAAACTTC	CATQNDGSAKNF
14	-	TRBV6-6	-	TRBJ1-2	TGTGCCAGCAGACGAAACGACAGGTTCTATGGCTACACCTTC	CASRRNDRFYGYTF
17	TRBD2	TRBV5-1	-	TRBJ2-1	TGCGCCAGCGGGCCTGACCCTGCGGGGGGGAATTACAATGAGCAGTTCTTC	CASGPDPAGGNYNEQFF
14	TRBD1	TRBV7-3	-	TRBJ1-3	TGTGCCAGCAGCAGGACAGGGACTGGAAACACCATATATTTT	CASSRTGTGNTIYF
15	TRBD1	TRBV9	-	TRBJ2-2	TGTGCCAGCAGCGCGGACAGGGGGGACACCGGGGAGCTGTTTTTT	CASSADRGDTGELFF
13	-	TRBV30	few	TRBJ2-5	TGTGCCTGCCCGTTGGAGAGCCAAGAGACCCAGTACTTC	CACPLESQETQYF
15	-	TRBV18	-	TRBJ1-1	TGTGCCAGCTCACCACCCTCTTTGTGGAACACTGAAGCTTTCTTT	CASSPPSLWNTEAFF
14	-	TRBV19	-	TRBJ1-2	TGTGCCAGTAGTGGTGCAGGGGCCCCCTATGGCTACACCTTC	CASSGAGAPYGYTF
15	TRBD1	TRBV23-1	-	TRBJ1-2	TGCGCCAGCAGTCAATCGGTTAACAGGGGGCGAAGCTACACCTTC	CASSQSVNRGRSYTF
14	-	TRBV19	once	TRBJ1-2	TGTGCCAGTACCACGGACCCTCCCTTCTATGGCTACACCTTC	CASTTDPPFYGYTF
13	-	TRBV27	-	TRBJ2-5	TGTGCCAGCCGGTCAGTGGATCAAGAGACCCAGTACTTC	CASRSVDQETQYF
14	TRBD1	TRBV6-6	few	TRBJ1-1	TGTGCCTCCCGGACGGGACAGGGTGTCCCTGAAGCTTTCTTT	CASRTGQGVPEAFF
13	-	TRBV3-1/TRBV3-2	-	TRBJ2-7	TGTGCCAGCAGCGAAAGTCACGGGGGCGAGCAGTACTTC	CASSESHGGEQYF
13	-	TRBV6-5	-	TRBJ2-7	TGTGCCAGCACCTTTGCAAACCTCGGGGAGCAGTACTTC	CASTFANLGEQYF
15	-	TRBV3-1/TRBV3-2	few	TRBJ1-3	TGTGCCGCTAGAGGGGCCCCAGGGACTGGAAACACCATATATTTT	CAARGAPGTGNTIYF
13	TRBD1	TRBV27	-	TRBJ1-2	TGTGCCAGCAGTTCTACGACAGGGCTAGGCTACACCTTC	CASSSTTGLGYTF
13	-	TRBV4-1	-	TRBJ1-6	TGCGCCAGCAGCCAAGACAGGGGTACACCCCTCCACTTT	CASSQDRGTPLHF
13	-	TRBV15	few	TRBJ1-1	TGTGCCACCAGCAGAGATAGGAACAGTGAAGCTTTCTTT	CATSRDRNSEAFF
15	TRBD1	TRBV9	few	TRBJ1-1	TGTGCCAGCAGCTTAGGACAGGGGGCGCACACTGAAGCTTTCTTT	CASSLGQGAHTEAFF